This T cell receptor (beta chain) was sequenced for a study of cytomegalovirus exposure and HLA in healthy donors. Study results and caveats: In a later analysis, TCR beta V- and J-gene trimming was associated with a missense DCLRE1C variant. It emerged from a later analysis that several of the most significant clusters appeared to be linked to common viral pathogens. Researchers reportedly found TCR beta sequences accurately predicted most subjects' HLA-A and HLA-B alleles. Researchers counted around 150 TCR beta chains as cytomegalovirus-associated.

About this clone itself: Its specificity is unknown.

The CDR3 extends over 13 amino acids. Germline lookup yields CDR1 MNHEY and CDR2 SMNVEV (reference sequence). V was clipped by 6 bases and J by 14 bases; unmatched bases: 11. PCR primers comprised 60 Vbeta and 13 Jbeta primers. Assay: immunoSEQ multiplex PCR; the TCRdb copy retains only in-frame clones and omits some. This table holds about 160,000 clones, about two thirds found once. The gene calls are TRBV27 and TRBJ2-2; 8 nucleotides align to TRBD2. This receptor was taken from a woman in her twenties or thirties in good health and CMV-seronegative. What was sequenced was PBMCs. The chain's CDR3 is CASRHSGTRVLFF. CDR3 bases: TGTGCCAGCAGACACTCCGGGACTAGGGTACTGTTTTTT.